These T cell receptor beta chains were read from a single sample in a study of breast tumors, draining lymph nodes, adjacent tissues. MiXCR, applied by TCRdb to the multiplex PCR reads, yields one record per CDR3 protein. The sample has roughly 110,000 distinct CDR3 sequences, around 30% seen once. The sample comprised axillary lymph node tissue. The source is a female donor with breast cancer. Some clones in this sample may be carry-over from other donors' samples. CDR3s include the opening cysteine and the closing phenylalanine or tryptophan. The D gene is left open where the match is weak.

CDR3 protein: CASSPLGQGRNTQYF
D gene: NA
V gene: TRBV12-3/TRBV12-4
J gene: TRBJ2-3

CDR3 protein: CASSFSTGPYNSPLHF
D gene: NA
V gene: TRBV12-3/TRBV12-4
J gene: TRBJ1-6

CDR3 protein: CASSLEGASGGPLYF
D gene: TRBD2
V gene: TRBV5-1
J gene: TRBJ2-4

CDR3 protein: CASSPTPGRGLFF
D gene: NA
V gene: TRBV6-2/TRBV6-3
J gene: TRBJ2-2

CDR3 protein: CASSFGGNTGELFF
D gene: NA
V gene: TRBV12-3/TRBV12-4
J gene: TRBJ2-2

CDR3 protein: CASSPPIGTGGTDTQYF
D gene: TRBD1
V gene: TRBV18
J gene: TRBJ2-3

CDR3 protein: CASSRKMGLAEYYEQYF
D gene: TRBD2
V gene: TRBV4-3
J gene: TRBJ2-7

CDR3 protein: CASSLGVRGRHTGELFF
D gene: NA
V gene: TRBV5-6
J gene: TRBJ2-2

CDR3 protein: CASSEPQGAGNTIYF
D gene: TRBD1
V gene: TRBV6-1
J gene: TRBJ1-3

CDR3 protein: CASGQFTGELFF
D gene: NA
V gene: TRBV7-7
J gene: TRBJ2-2

CDR3 protein: CASSLVSGGNQPQHF
D gene: NA
V gene: TRBV7-2
J gene: TRBJ1-5

CDR3 protein: CASSFGQGTDTQYF
D gene: TRBD1
V gene: TRBV5-4
J gene: TRBJ2-3

CDR3 protein: CASSPGGYGELFF
D gene: NA
V gene: TRBV5-1
J gene: TRBJ2-2

CDR3 protein: CASSAGTAYEQYF
D gene: TRBD1
V gene: TRBV9
J gene: TRBJ2-7

CDR3 protein: CASSPEQGVYGYTF
D gene: NA
V gene: TRBV18
J gene: TRBJ1-2

CDR3 protein: CASSERWGDEQYF
D gene: NA
V gene: TRBV6-1
J gene: TRBJ2-7

CDR3 protein: CASLTRSLSGGSYNEQFF
D gene: TRBD2
V gene: TRBV27
J gene: TRBJ2-1

CDR3 protein: CAWSFRGEKLFF
D gene: NA
V gene: TRBV30
J gene: TRBJ1-4

CDR3 protein: CASNLDRTGTDTQYF
D gene: NA
V gene: TRBV12-3/TRBV12-4
J gene: TRBJ2-3

CDR3 protein: CSVDHSQGQGHYGYTF
D gene: TRBD1
V gene: TRBV29-1
J gene: TRBJ1-2

CDR3 protein: CSAMWTSGRNEQFF
D gene: TRBD2
V gene: TRBV20-1
J gene: TRBJ2-1

CDR3 protein: CATSDLPGGGYTF
D gene: TRBD1
V gene: TRBV24-1
J gene: TRBJ1-2

CDR3 protein: CASSFKRGEQFF
D gene: NA
V gene: TRBV5-6
J gene: TRBJ2-1

CDR3 protein: CASTRGGEETQYF
D gene: NA
V gene: TRBV5-4
J gene: TRBJ2-5

CDR3 protein: CASSYVPDGYTF
D gene: NA
V gene: TRBV6-2/TRBV6-3
J gene: TRBJ1-2

CDR3 protein: CASSLVGGERGKQDF
D gene: TRBD2
V gene: TRBV7-2
J gene: TRBJ2-5

CDR3 protein: CASGLVGTANTQYF
D gene: TRBD1
V gene: TRBV12-5
J gene: TRBJ2-3

CDR3 protein: CATSDFRETQYF
D gene: NA
V gene: TRBV24-1
J gene: TRBJ2-5

CDR3 protein: CASSYSGQPYNSPLHF
D gene: NA
V gene: TRBV6-5
J gene: TRBJ1-6

CDR3 protein: CASSLGTGVAEKLFF
D gene: TRBD1
V gene: TRBV7-2
J gene: TRBJ1-4

CDR3 protein: CASTSTSFRYEQYF
D gene: TRBD2
V gene: TRBV7-2
J gene: TRBJ2-7

CDR3 protein: CASSHDQTMGGYTF
D gene: NA
V gene: TRBV6-5
J gene: TRBJ1-2

CDR3 protein: CASSSRGTGKNTEAFF
D gene: TRBD1
V gene: TRBV11-2
J gene: TRBJ1-1

CDR3 protein: CATSDLRRDGINATNEKLFF
D gene: NA
V gene: TRBV24-1
J gene: TRBJ1-4

CDR3 protein: CASSVGGTASYNGQFF
D gene: NA
V gene: TRBV9
J gene: TRBJ2-1

CDR3 protein: CASSDGQQKETQYF
D gene: NA
V gene: TRBV2
J gene: TRBJ2-5

CDR3 protein: CAWSGGETQHF
D gene: NA
V gene: TRBV30
J gene: TRBJ1-5

CDR3 protein: CASSPNVGDNYEQYF
D gene: NA
V gene: TRBV18
J gene: TRBJ2-7

CDR3 protein: CASSEVWGGPNEQSF
D gene: NA
V gene: TRBV6-1
J gene: TRBJ2-1

CDR3 protein: CASSLLGGQSNGYTF
D gene: NA
V gene: TRBV5-8
J gene: TRBJ1-2

CDR3 protein: CAWRRAATEAFF
D gene: NA
V gene: TRBV30
J gene: TRBJ1-1

CDR3 protein: CASSRSKTGTRSPLHF
D gene: TRBD1
V gene: TRBV6-2/TRBV6-3
J gene: TRBJ1-6